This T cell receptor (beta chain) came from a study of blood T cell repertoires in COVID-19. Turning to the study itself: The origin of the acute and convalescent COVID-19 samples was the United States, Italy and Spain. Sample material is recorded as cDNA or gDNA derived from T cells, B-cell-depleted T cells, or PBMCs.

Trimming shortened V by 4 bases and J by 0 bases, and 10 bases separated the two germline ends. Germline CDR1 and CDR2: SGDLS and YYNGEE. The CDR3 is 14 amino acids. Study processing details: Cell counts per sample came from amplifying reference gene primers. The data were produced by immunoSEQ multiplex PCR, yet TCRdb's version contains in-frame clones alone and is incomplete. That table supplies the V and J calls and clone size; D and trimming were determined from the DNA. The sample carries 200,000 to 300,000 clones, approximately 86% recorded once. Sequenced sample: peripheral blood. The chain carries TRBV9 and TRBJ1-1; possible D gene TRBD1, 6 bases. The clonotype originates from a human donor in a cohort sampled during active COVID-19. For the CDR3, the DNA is TGTGCCAGCAGCTCAGGGGATGTGAACACTGAAGCTTTCTTT. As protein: CASSSGDVNTEAFF. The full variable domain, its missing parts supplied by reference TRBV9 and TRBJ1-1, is DSGVTQTPKHLITATGQRVTLRCSPRSGDLSVYWYQQSLDQGLQFLIQYYNGEERAKGNILERFSAQQFPDLHSELNLSSLELGDSALYFCASSSGDVNTEAFFGQGTRLTVV.